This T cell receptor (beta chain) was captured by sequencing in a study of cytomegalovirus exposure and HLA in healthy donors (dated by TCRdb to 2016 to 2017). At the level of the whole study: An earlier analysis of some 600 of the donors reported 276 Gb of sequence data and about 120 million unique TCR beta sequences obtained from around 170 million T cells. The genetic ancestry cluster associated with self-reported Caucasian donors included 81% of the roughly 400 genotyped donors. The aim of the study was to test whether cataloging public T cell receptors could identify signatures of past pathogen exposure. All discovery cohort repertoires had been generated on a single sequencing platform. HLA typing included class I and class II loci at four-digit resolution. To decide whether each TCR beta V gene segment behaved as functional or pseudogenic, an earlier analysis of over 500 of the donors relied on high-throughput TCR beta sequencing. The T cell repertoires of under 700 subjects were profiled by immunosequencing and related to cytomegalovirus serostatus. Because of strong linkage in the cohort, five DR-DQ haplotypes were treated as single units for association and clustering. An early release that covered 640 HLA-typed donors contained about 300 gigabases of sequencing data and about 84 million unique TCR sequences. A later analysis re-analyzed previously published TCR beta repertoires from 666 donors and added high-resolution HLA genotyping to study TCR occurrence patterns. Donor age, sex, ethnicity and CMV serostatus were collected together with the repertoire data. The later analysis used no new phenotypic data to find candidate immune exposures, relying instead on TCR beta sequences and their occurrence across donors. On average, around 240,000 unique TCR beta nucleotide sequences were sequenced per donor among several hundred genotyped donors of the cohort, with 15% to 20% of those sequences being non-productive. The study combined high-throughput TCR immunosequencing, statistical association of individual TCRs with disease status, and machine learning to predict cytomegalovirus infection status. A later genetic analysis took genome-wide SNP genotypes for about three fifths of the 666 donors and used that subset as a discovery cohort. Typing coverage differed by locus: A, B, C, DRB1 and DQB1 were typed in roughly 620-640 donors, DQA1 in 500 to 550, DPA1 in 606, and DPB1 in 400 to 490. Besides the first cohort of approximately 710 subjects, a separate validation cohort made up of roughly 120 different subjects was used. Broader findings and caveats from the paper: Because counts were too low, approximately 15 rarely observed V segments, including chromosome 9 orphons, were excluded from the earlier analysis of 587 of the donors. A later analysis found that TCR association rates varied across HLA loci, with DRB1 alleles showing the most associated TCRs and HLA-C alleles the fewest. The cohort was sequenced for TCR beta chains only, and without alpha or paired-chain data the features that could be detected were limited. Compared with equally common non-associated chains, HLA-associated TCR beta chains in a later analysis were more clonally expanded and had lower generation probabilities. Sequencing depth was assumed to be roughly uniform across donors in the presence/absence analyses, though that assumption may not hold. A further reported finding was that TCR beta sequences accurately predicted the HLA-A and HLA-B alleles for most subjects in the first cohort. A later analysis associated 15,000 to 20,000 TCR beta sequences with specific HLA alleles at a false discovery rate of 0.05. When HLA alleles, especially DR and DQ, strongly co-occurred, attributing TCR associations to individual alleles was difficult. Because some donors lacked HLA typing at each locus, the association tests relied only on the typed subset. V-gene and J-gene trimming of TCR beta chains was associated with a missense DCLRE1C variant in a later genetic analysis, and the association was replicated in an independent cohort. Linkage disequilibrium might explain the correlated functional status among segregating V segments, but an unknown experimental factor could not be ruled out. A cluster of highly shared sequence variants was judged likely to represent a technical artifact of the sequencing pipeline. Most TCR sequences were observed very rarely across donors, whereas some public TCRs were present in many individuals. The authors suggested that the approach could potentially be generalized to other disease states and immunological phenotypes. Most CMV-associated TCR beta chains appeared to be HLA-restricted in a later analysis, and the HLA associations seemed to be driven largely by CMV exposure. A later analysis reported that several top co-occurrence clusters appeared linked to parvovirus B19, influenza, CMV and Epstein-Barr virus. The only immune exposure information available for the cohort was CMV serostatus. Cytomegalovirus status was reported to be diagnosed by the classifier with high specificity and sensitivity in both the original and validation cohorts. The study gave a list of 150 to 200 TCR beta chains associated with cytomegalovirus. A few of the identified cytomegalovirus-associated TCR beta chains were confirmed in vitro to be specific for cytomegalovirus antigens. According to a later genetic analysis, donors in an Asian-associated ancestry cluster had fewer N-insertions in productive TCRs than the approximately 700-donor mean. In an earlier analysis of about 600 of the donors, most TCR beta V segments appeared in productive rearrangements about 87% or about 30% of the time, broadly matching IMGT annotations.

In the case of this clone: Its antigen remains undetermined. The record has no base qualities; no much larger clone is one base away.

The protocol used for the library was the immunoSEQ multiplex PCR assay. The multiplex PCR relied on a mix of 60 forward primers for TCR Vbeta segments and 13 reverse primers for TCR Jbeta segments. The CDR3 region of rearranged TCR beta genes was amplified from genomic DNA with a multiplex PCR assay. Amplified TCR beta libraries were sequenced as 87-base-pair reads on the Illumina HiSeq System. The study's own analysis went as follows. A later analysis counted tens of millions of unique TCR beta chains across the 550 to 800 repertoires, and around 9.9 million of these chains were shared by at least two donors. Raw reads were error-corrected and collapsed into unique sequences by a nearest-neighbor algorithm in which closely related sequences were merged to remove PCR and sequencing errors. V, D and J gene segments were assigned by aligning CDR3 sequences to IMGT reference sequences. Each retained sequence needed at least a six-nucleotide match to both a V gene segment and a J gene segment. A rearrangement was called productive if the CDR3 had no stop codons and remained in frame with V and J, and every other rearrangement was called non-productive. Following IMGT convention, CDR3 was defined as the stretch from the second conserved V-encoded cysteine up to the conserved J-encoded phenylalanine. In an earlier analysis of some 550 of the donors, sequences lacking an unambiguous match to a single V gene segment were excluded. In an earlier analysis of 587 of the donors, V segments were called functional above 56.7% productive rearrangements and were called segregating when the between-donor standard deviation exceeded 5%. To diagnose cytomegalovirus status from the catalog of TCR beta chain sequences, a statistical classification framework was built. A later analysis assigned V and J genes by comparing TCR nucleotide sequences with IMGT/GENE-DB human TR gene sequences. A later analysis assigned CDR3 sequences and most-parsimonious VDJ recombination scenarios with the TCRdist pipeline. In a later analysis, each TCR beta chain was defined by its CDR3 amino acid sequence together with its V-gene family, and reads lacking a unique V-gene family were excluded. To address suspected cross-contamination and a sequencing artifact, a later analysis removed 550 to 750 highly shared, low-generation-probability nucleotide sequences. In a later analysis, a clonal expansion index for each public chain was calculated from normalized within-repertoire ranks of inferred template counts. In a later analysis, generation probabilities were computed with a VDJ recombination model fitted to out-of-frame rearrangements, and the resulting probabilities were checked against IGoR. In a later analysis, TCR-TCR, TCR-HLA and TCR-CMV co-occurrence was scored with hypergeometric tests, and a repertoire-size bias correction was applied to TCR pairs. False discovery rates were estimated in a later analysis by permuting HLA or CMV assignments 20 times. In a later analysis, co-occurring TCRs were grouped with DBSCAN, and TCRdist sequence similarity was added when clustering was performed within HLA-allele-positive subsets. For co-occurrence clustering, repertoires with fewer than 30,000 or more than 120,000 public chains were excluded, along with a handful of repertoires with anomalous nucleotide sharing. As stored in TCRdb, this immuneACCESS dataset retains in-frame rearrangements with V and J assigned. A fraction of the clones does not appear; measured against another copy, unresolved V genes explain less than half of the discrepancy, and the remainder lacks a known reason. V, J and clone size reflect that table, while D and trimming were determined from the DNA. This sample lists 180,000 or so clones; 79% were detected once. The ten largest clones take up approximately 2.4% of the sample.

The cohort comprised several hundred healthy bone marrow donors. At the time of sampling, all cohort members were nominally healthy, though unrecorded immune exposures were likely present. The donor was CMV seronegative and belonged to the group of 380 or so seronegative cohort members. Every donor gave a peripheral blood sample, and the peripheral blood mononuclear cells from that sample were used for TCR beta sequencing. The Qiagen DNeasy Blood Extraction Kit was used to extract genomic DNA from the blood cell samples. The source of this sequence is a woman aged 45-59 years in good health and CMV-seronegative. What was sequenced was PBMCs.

The CDR3 is CASSFIGQGAYEQYF. At the DNA level, the sequence is TGTGCCAGCAGTTTCATTGGACAGGGAGCCTACGAGCAGTACTTC. In this chain, TRBV27 is recombined with TRBJ2-7, and 8 junction bases match TRBD1. The CDR3 runs 15 amino acids, cysteine and phenylalanine included. Solely the CDR3 DNA is kept, with 45 bases framed from the first base. V and J are trimmed by 3 bases and 2 bases, and the gene matches miss 6 bases of the junction. The germline V gene (reference sequence) sets CDR1 to MNHEY and CDR2 to SMNVEV.